A single T cell receptor (beta chain) is shown here with its context. Trimming at V came to 4 bases and at J to 3 bases, leaving 5 bases not matched to a gene. There are 14 residues in the CDR3. Germline V CDR1 and CDR2: MGHRA, YSYEKL. The data belong to a study of blood T cell repertoires in COVID-19. Study overall: Sources were T cells, B-cell-depleted T cells, or PBMCs; the material itself was cDNA or gDNA.

Using immunoSEQ multiplex PCR, the repertoire was profiled, and TCRdb retains in-frame clones only, with some absent. This sample has some 110,000 clones, with around 83% found just once. The sequence derives from a man in his 70s with acute or convalescent COVID-19. The chain employs TRBV4-1 and TRBJ1-2, with 7 bases lining up with TRBD1. Sequenced sample: peripheral blood. The CDR3 DNA reads TGCGCCAGCAGCCCAGACGGGACAGACTATGGCTACACCTTC. It is translated as CASSPDGTDYGYTF.